The 4 T cell receptor beta chains presented below share a single source sample, sequenced in a study of memory CD4+ T cells and cytomegalovirus serostatus. TCRdb's table, derived via immunoSEQ multiplex PCR, lists solely in-frame clones and lacks some. This repertoire shows about 54,000 clones, about 80% found once; its top ten account for 2.6%. The sort gate was single viable CD3+CD4+CD8-CD45RO+ cells for memory CD4+ T cells. The sample consisted of memory CD4+ T cells from blood. These TCRs come from an adult in good health and CMV-seropositive.

The chain links TRBV9 to TRBJ1-3; D call uncertain. This CDR3 is 18 amino acids long. Germline V lookup: CDR1 SGDLS, CDR2 YYNGEE. Trimming took 2 bases from V and 0 from J, leaving 18 bases between them. CDR3 in DNA: TGTGCCAGCAGCGTGGGCAGCCTAGCCTACCCCTCTGGAAACACCATATATTTT. Protein product: CASSVGSLAYPSGNTIYF. The full variable domain, its missing parts supplied by reference TRBV9 and TRBJ1-3, is DSGVTQTPKHLITATGQRVTLRCSPRSGDLSVYWYQQSLDQGLQFLIQYYNGEERAKGNILERFSAQQFPDLHSELNLSSLELGDSALYFCASSVGSLAYPSGNTIYFGEGSWLTVV.

V is TRBV19 and J is TRBJ1-3; 9 nucleotides agree with TRBD1. This CDR3 comprises 21 residues. Germline CDR1 and CDR2: LNHDA and SQIVND (reference sequence). V dropped 2 bases and J dropped 0; count of bases not matched to a gene: 17. The chain's CDR3 is CASSITPIPGQGGRSGNTIYF. As DNA, the CDR3 is TGTGCCAGTAGTATAACCCCCATCCCGGGACAGGGAGGCCGCTCTGGAAACACCATATATTTT. Together with reference TRBV19 and TRBJ1-3, the CDR3 gives the full variable domain: DGGITQSPKYLFRKEGQNVTLSCEQNLNHDAMYWYRQDPGQGLRLIYYSQIVNDFQKGDIAEGYSVSREKKESFPLTVTSAQKNPTAFYLCASSITPIPGQGGRSGNTIYFGEGSWLTVV.

The rearrangement links TRBV6-5 to TRBJ1-2; D may be TRBD1 (6 bases). This CDR3 is 14 amino acids long. Germline CDR1 MNHEY, CDR2 SVGAGI. V lost 5 bases and J lost 5, with 15 bases in between. The CDR3 spells CASSTQGSLYGYTF. As DNA, the CDR3 is TGTGCCAGCAGTACACAGGGTTCATTGTATGGCTACACCTTC.

CDR3 sequence (DNA): TGTGCCAGCAGAGCGATAGCGGGACTTTCCAATGAGCAGTTCTTC. It encodes CASRAIAGLSNEQFF. The rearrangement uses TRBV2 and TRBJ2-1, with 8 bases aligning to TRBD2. V gave up 6 bases and J gave up 6 bases; unmatched junction bases: 10. The CDR3 totals 15 residues. Germline CDR1 SNHLY, CDR2 FYNNEI.